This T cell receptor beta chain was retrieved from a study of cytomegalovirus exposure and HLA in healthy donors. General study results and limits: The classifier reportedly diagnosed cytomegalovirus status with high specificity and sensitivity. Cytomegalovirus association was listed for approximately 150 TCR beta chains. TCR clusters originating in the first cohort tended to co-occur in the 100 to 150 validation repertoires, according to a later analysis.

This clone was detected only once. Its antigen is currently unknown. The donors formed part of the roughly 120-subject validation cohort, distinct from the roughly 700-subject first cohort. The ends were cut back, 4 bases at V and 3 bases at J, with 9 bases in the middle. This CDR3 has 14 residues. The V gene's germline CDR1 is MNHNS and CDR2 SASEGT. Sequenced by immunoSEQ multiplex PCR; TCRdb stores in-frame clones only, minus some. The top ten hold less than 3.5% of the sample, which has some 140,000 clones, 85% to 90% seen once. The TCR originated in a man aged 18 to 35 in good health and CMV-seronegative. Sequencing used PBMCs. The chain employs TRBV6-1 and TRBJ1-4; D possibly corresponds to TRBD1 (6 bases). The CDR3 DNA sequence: TGTGCCAGCAGTGGGACAGTCGCTAATGAAAAACTGTTTTTT. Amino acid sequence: CASSGTVANEKLFF.